These 17 T cell receptor beta chains originate from one sample sequenced in a study of shared clonotypes between healthy human individuals. TCRdb's copy holds only in-frame clones and misses some; the assay was immunoSEQ multiplex PCR. This table has hundreds of thousands of clones, 95% to 97% appearing once. Positive CCR7 selection of CD45RO-negative cells yielded the naive CD8 cells, and terminally differentiated effector memory CD45RA+ cells were excluded. The sample comprised naive CD8+ T cells sorted from blood. Receptor source: a man aged 25-45 years in good health.

This chain joins TRBV10-3 and TRBJ1-4; no clear D gene. Germline V gene sequence: CDR1 ENHRY, CDR2 SYGVKD. The CDR3 is 15 residues long. Trimming took off 2 bases at V and 0 bases at J, with 7 bases between the two ends. The CDR3 DNA is TGTGCCATCAGTGAGGAGGCCGCAACTAATGAAAAACTGTTTTTT. It is translated as CAISEEAATNEKLFF.

The J gene is TRBJ2-2, the V gene TRBV7-6; 10 bases fit TRBD2. V lost 7 bases, J lost 4 bases, and 12 bases stayed unmatched. The CDR3 covers 17 residues. Germline-derived CDR1 and CDR2 are SGHVS and FNYEAQ. The CDR3 spells CASTTGASGSGTGELFF. CDR3 DNA sequence: TGTGCCAGCACCACGGGAGCTAGCGGGAGTGGCACCGGGGAGCTGTTTTTT.

This rearrangement joins TRBV4-1 to TRBJ2-3; D remains unclear. Looked up from germline, CDR1 is MGHRA and CDR2 is YSYEKL. The CDR3 sequence is 15 residues long. The V end was cut by 0 bases, the J end by 3 bases, with 10 bases between. CDR3 DNA sequence: TGCGCCAGCAGCCAAGAAGGGATCGGGACAGATACGCAGTATTTT. Translating it yields CASSQEGIGTDTQYF.

The rearrangement links TRBV9 to TRBJ2-3; 7 bases line up with TRBD2. The CDR3 sequence is 15 residues long. With V trimmed by 0 bases and J by 2 bases, 3 bases remained unmatched. Germline V CDR1 and CDR2: SGDLS, YYNGEE. The CDR3 spells CASSVGLAATDTQYF. CDR3 nucleotide sequence: TGTGCCAGCAGCGTAGGTCTAGCGGCCACAGATACGCAGTATTTT.

The chain carries TRBV27 and TRBJ2-1, with 14 nucleotides matching TRBD2. The CDR3 length is 14 residues. J gave up 7 bases and V 4 bases, and 0 bases lay outside the gene matches. CDR1 is MNHEY and CDR2 is SMNVEV in the germline V gene (reference sequence). DNA of the CDR3: TGTGCCAGCAGTTGGACTAGCGGGAGGAATGAGCAGTTCTTC. Translation: CASSWTSGRNEQFF.

V and J are TRBV28 and TRBJ2-7; 7 bases agree with TRBD2. The CDR3 loop spans 15 amino acids. Germline V lookup: CDR1 MDHEN, CDR2 SYDVKM. The V and J ends lost 3 bases and 0 bases, in that order; junction bases with no gene match: 5. The CDR3 coding sequence is TGTGCCAGCAGTTTTGAGGGAGGGCACTCCTACGAGCAGTACTTC. It specifies CASSFEGGHSYEQYF.

The chain is built from TRBV27 and TRBJ2-3; possible D gene TRBD2, 5 bases. Germline loops: CDR1 MNHEY, CDR2 SMNVEV (reference sequence). The CDR3 runs 11 residues. The ends were cut back, 6 bases at V and 5 bases at J, with 6 bases in the middle. As DNA, the CDR3 is TGTGCCAGCAGGGCGGGAGATACGCAGTATTTT. Amino acids: CASRAGDTQYF.

This chain connects TRBV19 to TRBJ1-1, with 9 bases matching TRBD1. Trimming cost V 3 bases and J 8 bases; bases outside gene matches: 10. Per germline, CDR1 LNHDA and CDR2 SQIVND (reference sequence). The CDR3 totals 15 residues. The CDR3, as DNA: TGTGCCAGTAGTATGTCCCCGCGGACAGGGGAGGAAGCTTTCTTT. It specifies CASSMSPRTGEEAFF.

This chain links TRBV18 with TRBJ2-1; 11 bases agree with TRBD2. V lost 6 bases to trimming and J lost 6 bases; unmatched junction nucleotides: 10. Germline V CDR1 and CDR2: KGHSH, LQKENI. CDR3 length: 16 amino acids. CDR3 residues: CASSRRLAGYGNEQFF. The CDR3, as DNA: TGTGCCAGCTCCCGCCGACTAGCGGGATACGGCAATGAGCAGTTCTTC. The variable domain in full, completed from reference TRBV18 and TRBJ2-1, reads NAGVMQNPRHLVRRRGQEARLRCSPMKGHSHVYWYRQLPEEGLKFMVYLQKENIIDESGMPKERFSAEFPKEGPSILRIQQVVRGDSAAYFCASSRRLAGYGNEQFFGPGTRLTVL.

The chain links TRBV11-2 to TRBJ2-3, with TRBD2 identical over 15 bases. The V and J ends lost 5 bases and 5 bases, in that order; junction bases with no gene match: 5. The germline V gene encodes CDR1 SGHAT and CDR2 FQNNGV. The CDR3 spans 16 residues. The CDR3 DNA reads TGTGCCAGCAGCGGAGGACTAGCGGGAGGGTTAGATACGCAGTATTTT. Its protein product is CASSGGLAGGLDTQYF. The variable domain in full, with the rest retrieved from reference TRBV11-2 and TRBJ2-3, is EAGVAQSPRYKIIEKRQSVAFWCNPISGHATLYWYQQILGQGPKLLIQFQNNGVVDDSQLPKDRFSAERLKGVDSTLKIQPAKLEDSAVYLCASSGGLAGGLDTQYFGPGTRLTVL.

This clone appeared a single time. V usage is TRBV25-1 and J usage is TRBJ2-2; D is uncertain. The germline gives CDR1 MGHDK, CDR2 SYGVNS. V was trimmed by 4 bases and J by 6 bases, leaving 9 bases between them. The CDR3 covers 13 residues. CDR3 sequence reads: CASSAPSAGELFF. The CDR3, as DNA: TGTGCCAGCAGTGCTCCGTCCGCCGGGGAGCTGTTTTTT.

The chain recombines TRBV9 with TRBJ2-1, with TRBD2 matching over 11 bases. This CDR3 comprises 20 residues. The junction had 15 bases not matched to a gene; V was cut back by 0 bases and J by 4 bases. Germline V gene data show CDR1 as SGDLS and CDR2 as YYNGEE. DNA of the CDR3: TGTGCCAGCAGCGTAGCTACGGGAAGGGGACTAGCGGTACAGTACAATGAGCAGTTCTTC. Amino acid sequence: CASSVATGRGLAVQYNEQFF.

The V gene is TRBV9, the J gene TRBJ2-1, with D maybe TRBD2 (6 bases). The CDR3 sequence is 18 residues long. The germline V and J ends were trimmed by 0 bases and 2 bases, with 18 bases remaining between them. Germline lookup yields CDR1 SGDLS and CDR2 YYNGEE. CDR3 residues: CASSVEGTLAIAYNEQFF. The CDR3, as DNA: TGTGCCAGCAGCGTAGAGGGCACGCTAGCGATTGCCTACAATGAGCAGTTCTTC.

This rearrangement joins TRBV4-1 to TRBJ1-5; 11 bases are shared with TRBD1. V gave up 3 bases and J gave up 6 bases; unmatched junction bases: 4. The CDR3 runs 15 residues. Germline V lookup: CDR1 MGHRA, CDR2 YSYEKL. The DNA for the CDR3 is TGCGCCAGCAGCCACGGGACAGGGGGAAGTCAGCCCCAGCATTTT. This translates into CASSHGTGGSQPQHF.

V gene TRBV19 combines with J gene TRBJ1-5; D gene uncertain. Trimming left V 8 bases short and J 9 bases short, with 11 bases between. The CDR3 is made up of 11 amino acids. Germline V lookup: CDR1 LNHDA, CDR2 SQIVND (reference sequence). CDR3 sequence (DNA): TGTGCCAGTTGGACGGGGATGCCCCAGCATTTT. This gives the protein CASWTGMPQHF.

The J gene is TRBJ2-3, the V gene TRBV7-9; TRBD2 agrees at 9 bases. Germline V lookup: CDR1 SEHNR, CDR2 FQNEAQ (reference sequence). The CDR3 has 15 amino acids. Trimming at V came to 7 bases and at J to 5 bases, leaving 10 bases not matched to a gene. DNA of the CDR3: TGTGCCAGCACCACTGGCGGGAGGGCTATAGATACGCAGTATTTT. It is translated as CASTTGGRAIDTQYF. Using reference TRBV7-9 and TRBJ2-3 for the parts outside the CDR3, the full variable domain is DTGVSQNPRHKITKRGQNVTFRCDPISEHNRLYWYRQTLGQGPEFLTYFQNEAQLEKSRLLSDRFSAERPKGSFSTLEIQRTEQGDSAMYLCASTTGGRAIDTQYFGPGTRLTVL.

Only a few counts were recorded for this clone. Other DNA variants within this sample encode the same CDR3. The gene calls are TRBV4-3 and TRBJ2-7; TRBD1 agrees at 10 bases. V lost 4 bases to trimming and J lost 2 bases; unmatched junction nucleotides: 2. The CDR3 totals 14 residues. CDR1 and CDR2 from the germline V gene are LGHNA and YSLEER. CDR3: CASSPGTGAYEQYF. CDR3 sequence (DNA): TGCGCCAGCAGCCCCGGGACAGGGGCCTACGAGCAGTACTTC.